This is a list of T cell receptor beta chains from one sample in a study of siplizumab effects on memory and regulatory T cells. Here immunoSEQ multiplex PCR was the method, and the copy in TCRdb shows in-frame clones only, minus some. The sample contains around 100,000 clones, 94% of which appear only once. Input material: non-Treg CD4+ T cells sorted from blood. Receptors were obtained from a human donor in good health. CDR3s include the opening cysteine and the closing phenylalanine or tryptophan. The order of the fields is clone size, D gene, J gene, V gene, CDR3 DNA, CDR3 protein. The D gene is left open where the match is weak. Clone size is not always given. Where it is, it says once, few, many or a class for expanded clones.

size: once
D: TRBD2
J: TRBJ2-3
V: TRBV7-2
DNA: TGTGCCAGCTTCTCGGGGCTAGCGGGAGGGAGAGATACGCAGTATTTT
CDR3: CASFSGLAGGRDTQYF

size: once
D: .
J: TRBJ1-1
V: TRBV15
DNA: TGTGCCACCAGCAGGGAAGGGCTTGAAGCTTTCTTT
CDR3: CATSREGLEAFF

size: .
D: .
J: TRBJ1-5
V: TRBV27
DNA: TGTGCCAGCAGTTCCTCATCCGGGGCAGCCAGGCCGGGTCAGCCCCAGCATTTT
CDR3: CASSSSSGAARPGQPQHF

size: .
D: TRBD1
J: TRBJ1-4
V: TRBV29-1
DNA: TGCAGCGTTATGGACAGGACCCATGAAAAACTGTTTTTT
CDR3: CSVMDRTHEKLFF

size: .
D: .
J: TRBJ1-5
V: TRBV5-5
DNA: TGTGCCAGCAGCGTCGGACAGACCAGCTTCAATCAGCCCCAGCATTTT
CDR3: CASSVGQTSFNQPQHF

size: once
D: .
J: TRBJ2-3
V: TRBV19
DNA: TGTGCCAGTAATCTTCCGGGGGCTGGCACAGATACGCAGTATTTT
CDR3: CASNLPGAGTDTQYF

size: .
D: .
J: TRBJ2-3
V: TRBV13
DNA: TGTGCCAGCAGCCTCCGGAGAACAGATACGCAGTATTTT
CDR3: CASSLRRTDTQYF

size: .
D: TRBD2
J: TRBJ2-7
V: TRBV5-1
DNA: TGCGCCAGCAGCTCCCTAGCGGGAGGGAACTCCTACGAGCAGTACTTC
CDR3: CASSSLAGGNSYEQYF

size: .
D: TRBD2
J: TRBJ2-7
V: TRBV19
DNA: TGTGCCAGTAGCCCGGGACTAGCTCGGAGGAACTACGAGCAGTACTTC
CDR3: CASSPGLARRNYEQYF

size: .
D: .
J: TRBJ2-3
V: TRBV5-1
DNA: TGCGCCAGCAGCCCTACCACAGATACGCAGTATTTT
CDR3: CASSPTTDTQYF

size: .
D: TRBD2
J: TRBJ2-5
V: TRBV7-3
DNA: TGTGCCAGCAGCCGAGGACTAGCGGGAGAGGGAGAGACCCAGTACTTC
CDR3: CASSRGLAGEGETQYF

size: .
D: .
J: TRBJ2-7
V: TRBV6-1
DNA: TGTGCCAGCAGTGAAGCCGAGCAGTACTTC
CDR3: CASSEAEQYF

size: .
D: .
J: TRBJ2-7
V: TRBV11-1
DNA: TGTGCCAGCAGCTTAGCGTTATTGGGCGGGATTGGCTACGAGCAGTACTTC
CDR3: CASSLALLGGIGYEQYF

size: .
D: .
J: TRBJ1-1
V: TRBV5-1
DNA: TGCGCCAGCAGCTTGGCTGAGGGGGGTGGGACTGAAGCTTTCTTT
CDR3: CASSLAEGGGTEAFF

size: .
D: TRBD1
J: TRBJ1-2
V: TRBV2
DNA: TGTGCCAGCAGCGCCGGGACAGGGGGTATCTATGGCTACACCTTC
CDR3: CASSAGTGGIYGYTF

size: .
D: TRBD1
J: TRBJ2-5
V: TRBV15
DNA: TGTGCCACCAGCTCCGGACAGGGGGCAGGTTTGAGCCAAGAGACCCAGTACTTC
CDR3: CATSSGQGAGLSQETQYF

size: .
D: .
J: TRBJ1-1
V: TRBV9
DNA: TGTGCCAGCAGCGTCGGGCCGCATCTTGGGACACTCATGAACACTGAAGCTTTCTTT
CDR3: CASSVGPHLGTLMNTEAFF

size: .
D: .
J: TRBJ2-3
V: TRBV7-8
DNA: TGTGCCAGCAGCTCAAAGACATTCCCTTCTAGCGTAGATACGCAGTATTTT
CDR3: CASSSKTFPSSVDTQYF

size: .
D: TRBD1
J: TRBJ2-7
V: TRBV28
DNA: TGTGCCAGCAGTTTCAACAGGGGGCCAACCTACGAGCAGTACTTC
CDR3: CASSFNRGPTYEQYF

size: .
D: TRBD1
J: TRBJ2-5
V: TRBV5-1
DNA: TGCGCCAGCAGCTCGCTCACAGGGGGCGATGCCCAGTACTTC
CDR3: CASSSLTGGDAQYF

size: .
D: .
J: TRBJ2-7
V: TRBV5-6
DNA: TGTGCCAGCAGCTCTTTGGGCTCTAGGAACGAGCAGTACTTC
CDR3: CASSSLGSRNEQYF

size: .
D: .
J: TRBJ2-5
V: TRBV6-5
DNA: TGTGCCAGCAGTTACGGGAGTTTTGTTGAGACCCAGTACTTC
CDR3: CASSYGSFVETQYF

size: .
D: .
J: TRBJ2-7
V: TRBV29-1
DNA: TGCAGCGCCCTCGGGCGGGACTCCTACGAGCAGTACTTC
CDR3: CSALGRDSYEQYF

size: few
D: .
J: TRBJ1-4
V: TRBV6-6
DNA: TGTGCCACCGGGGGGAAGAGGGCTAATGAAAAACTGTTTTTT
CDR3: CATGGKRANEKLFF